This is a list of T cell receptor beta chains from one sample in a study of cytomegalovirus exposure and HLA in healthy donors. Method: immunoSEQ multiplex PCR; TCRdb's copy keeps in-frame clones and lacks some. The profile shows approximately 100,000 clones, 70% to 80% of them singletons. The specimen sequenced was PBMCs. These receptors were obtained from a man aged 60 to 75 in good health and CMV-seropositive. The CDR3 runs from the conserved cysteine through the conserved F or W. D genes are given only for firm matches. Size is stated for part of the rows, as once, few or many counts, or as a class when the clone is expanded.

D gene	clone size	V gene	J gene	CDR3 protein	CDR3 DNA
NA	NA	TRBV15	TRBJ1-1	CATSRDRGSPNTEAFF	TGTGCCACCAGCAGAGATAGGGGCAGCCCGAACACTGAAGCTTTCTTT
NA	once	TRBV2	TRBJ2-5	CASRSTGSVLETQYF	TGTGCCAGCAGGTCGACAGGTTCGGTCCTGGAGACCCAGTACTTC
NA	NA	TRBV5-4	TRBJ2-7	CASSFRSYEQYF	TGTGCCAGCAGCTTTCGCTCCTACGAGCAGTACTTC
NA	NA	TRBV19	TRBJ1-2	CASSPRSGGKGFNYGYTF	TGTGCCAGTAGTCCCCGGTCGGGGGGCAAGGGCTTTAACTATGGCTACACCTTC
NA	once	TRBV1	TRBJ2-3	CTSSQGASVSTDTQYF	TGCACCAGCAGCCAAGGGGCTAGCGTGAGCACAGATACGCAGTATTTT
NA	NA	TRBV7-3	TRBJ2-5	CASSQGVRETQYF	TGTGCCAGCAGCCAAGGGGTGCGAGAGACCCAGTACTTC
NA	NA	TRBV9	TRBJ1-2	CASSAAGGWRANYGYTF	TGTGCCAGCAGCGCGGCGGGGGGTTGGCGAGCTAACTATGGCTACACCTTC
TRBD1	NA	TRBV30	TRBJ1-4	CAWSGQGREKLFF	TGTGCCTGGAGTGGACAGGGGCGGGAAAAACTGTTTTTT
NA	NA	TRBV2	TRBJ2-5	CASSQNSFQETQYF	TGTGCCAGCAGCCAAAACAGCTTCCAAGAGACCCAGTACTTC
TRBD2	NA	TRBV2	TRBJ2-3	CASSGLAGVTDTQYF	TGTGCCAGCTCTGGCCTAGCGGGAGTCACAGATACGCAGTATTTT
TRBD1	NA	TRBV2	TRBJ1-6	CASSWGQSGNSPLHF	TGTGCCAGCAGTTGGGGACAGAGTGGCAATTCACCCCTCCACTTT
TRBD1	NA	TRBV4-1	TRBJ2-1	CASSQEAQGSSSYNEQFF	TGCGCCAGCAGCCAAGAGGCACAGGGGTCAAGCTCCTACAATGAGCAGTTCTTC
TRBD1	NA	TRBV9	TRBJ2-6	CASSSQPGTGWGNVLTF	TGTGCCAGCAGCTCTCAGCCCGGGACAGGGTGGGGCAACGTCCTGACTTTC
NA	NA	TRBV6-5	TRBJ1-6	CASSYSKDSTNSPLHF	TGTGCCAGCAGTTACTCGAAGGACTCTACTAATTCACCCCTCCACTTT
NA	NA	TRBV13	TRBJ1-1	CASSLRFIVGAEAFF	TGTGCCAGCAGCTTAAGATTTATTGTGGGAGCTGAAGCTTTCTTT
TRBD1	NA	TRBV7-9	TRBJ2-7	CASSFGFGTGEGEQYF	TGTGCCAGCAGCTTTGGTTTCGGGACAGGGGAAGGCGAGCAGTACTTC
NA	NA	TRBV5-1	TRBJ2-7	CASSPDRLKGEQYF	TGCGCCAGCAGCCCAGACAGGTTGAAAGGCGAGCAGTACTTC
TRBD1	NA	TRBV7-9	TRBJ2-5	CACPGSFTGGAQETQYF	TGTGCCTGTCCAGGGTCCTTCACAGGGGGAGCCCAAGAGACCCAGTACTTC
NA	NA	TRBV10-2	TRBJ1-1	CASSRGGGTEAFF	TGCGCCAGCAGTAGGGGAGGGGGCACTGAAGCTTTCTTT
NA	NA	TRBV7-2	TRBJ2-5	CASNLGFTIQETQYF	TGTGCCAGTAACCTCGGGTTCACAATTCAAGAGACCCAGTACTTC
NA	NA	TRBV7-7	TRBJ2-1	CASSLAPSAVQSEQFF	TGTGCTAGCAGCTTAGCGCCTAGCGCCGTACAATCTGAGCAGTTCTTC
NA	NA	TRBV5-5	TRBJ2-3	CASSSTLALSTDTQYF	TGTGCCAGCAGCTCTACCCTAGCACTGAGCACAGATACGCAGTATTTT
TRBD2	NA	TRBV7-6	TRBJ2-1	CASSPSGGSSNEQFF	TGTGCCAGCAGCCCCTCGGGGGGGTCCTCCAATGAGCAGTTCTTC
TRBD2	NA	TRBV5-5	TRBJ2-7	CASSRGVTYEQYF	TGTGCCAGCAGCCGGGGGGTTACCTACGAGCAGTACTTC
TRBD1	NA	TRBV18	TRBJ2-4	CASSPGQGKNIQYF	TGTGCCAGCTCACCAGGACAGGGAAAAAACATTCAGTACTTC
TRBD2	few	TRBV13	TRBJ2-7	CASSPPGGGALSGEQYF	TGTGCCAGCAGCCCTCCGGGCGGGGGGGCCTTGAGCGGCGAGCAGTACTTC
TRBD2	NA	TRBV29-1	TRBJ2-1	CSVGTPSGGYNEQFF	TGCAGCGTCGGGACCCCTAGCGGGGGATACAATGAGCAGTTCTTC
NA	NA	TRBV5-4	TRBJ2-7	CASSLAGQGNEQYF	TGTGCCAGCAGCTTGGCTGGGCAGGGAAACGAGCAGTACTTC